The rows below give T cell receptor beta chains drawn from one sample of a study of graft-versus-host responses after intestinal transplantation. Generated by immunoSEQ multiplex PCR, the TCRdb table keeps only in-frame clones and is missing some. The table includes 29,000 or so clones, 85% to 95% detected once. The specimen was PBMCs, collected 66 days after intestinal transplant. The receptor source for this set is a human patient who received an intestinal transplant, so some T cells may come from the graft donor. Both conserved end residues are part of each CDR3. The D gene is left open where the match is weak. Expanded clones get a size class; other rows say once, few or many, or leave the size out.

d_gene	abundance	v_gene	j_gene	CDR3nt	CDR3aa
-	-	TRBV5-4	TRBJ2-5	TGTGCCATAAAATTGGGGCTATCAGAGACCCAGTACTTC	CAIKLGLSETQYF
-	-	TRBV4-1	TRBJ1-4	TGCGCCAGCAGCCAAGGGGGGGAAAAACTGTTTTTT	CASSQGGEKLFF
-	-	TRBV5-6	TRBJ1-5	TGTGCCAGCAGCCGTAGTTCTCATGGCGATCAGCCCCAGCATTTT	CASSRSSHGDQPQHF
-	-	TRBV19	TRBJ2-3	TGTGCCAGTAGTATGACCCTAGGCACAGATACGCAGTATTTT	CASSMTLGTDTQYF
TRBD1	-	TRBV6-5	TRBJ1-1	TGTGCCAGCGGACAGGGCCTGAACACTGAAGCTTTCTTT	CASGQGLNTEAFF
-	-	TRBV30	TRBJ1-1	TGTGCCTGGAGTGAAGTCGGCGGTAACACTGAAGCTTTCTTT	CAWSEVGGNTEAFF
TRBD2	-	TRBV13	TRBJ2-1	TGTGCCAGCAGACTTGGACTAGAACAGAATGAGCAGTTCTTC	CASRLGLEQNEQFF
-	-	TRBV30	TRBJ2-2	TGTGCCTGGAGTGTACAAATTGGTCTTACCACAGGGGAGCTGTTTTTT	CAWSVQIGLTTGELFF
TRBD1	-	TRBV13	TRBJ1-5	TGTGCCAGCAGCTCGGGACAGGGGAGCAATCAGCCCCAGCATTTT	CASSSGQGSNQPQHF
-	once	TRBV10-2	TRBJ2-5	TGCGCCAGCAGCAACTCCGGGACCTCCGCAGGGACCCAGTACTTC	CASSNSGTSAGTQYF
-	-	TRBV7-9	TRBJ2-7	TGTGCCAGCAGCCCCAGGGACCGAGACTACGAGCAGTACTTC	CASSPRDRDYEQYF
TRBD2	-	TRBV12-5	TRBJ2-2	TGTGCTAGTGGTTCTACGGGAGGACGGAACACCGGGGAGCTGTTTTTT	CASGSTGGRNTGELFF
-	once	TRBV7-8	TRBJ2-7	TGTGCCAGCAGCCTTAGGGTAGGGGAACCCCTTTTGGCCGAGCAGTACTTC	CASSLRVGEPLLAEQYF
-	-	TRBV21-1	TRBJ2-1	TGTGCCAGCAGCTCTAGCGGGAAACTTGACAATGAGCAGTTCTTC	CASSSSGKLDNEQFF
TRBD2	-	TRBV13	TRBJ2-5	TGTGCCAGCAGCCCGCCTAGCGGGAGCGGGGGGAACGGTGGGACCCAGTACTTC	CASSPPSGSGGNGGTQYF
-	-	TRBV7-9	TRBJ2-1	TGTGCCAGCAGCCCGCGGGACAGCCCCGAGCAGTTCTTC	CASSPRDSPEQFF
-	-	TRBV6-1	TRBJ1-1	TGTGCCAGCAGTGATACCGACCGGAGTTCTGCTTTCTTT	CASSDTDRSSAFF
TRBD1	-	TRBV19	TRBJ2-7	TGTGCCAGTAGTCCCTCGGGACAGGGAGACTACGAGCAGTACTTC	CASSPSGQGDYEQYF
TRBD1	-	TRBV2	TRBJ1-2	TGTGCCAGCAGAATAGGACAGGATGGCTACACCTTC	CASRIGQDGYTF
-	-	TRBV30	TRBJ2-7	TGTGCCTGGAGTCTCCCAGGAGACTCCTACGAGCAGTACTTC	CAWSLPGDSYEQYF
-	-	TRBV5-6	TRBJ2-1	TGTGCCAGCAGCTCCGTTGTCTCGACAGCCTACAATGAGCAGTTCTTC	CASSSVVSTAYNEQFF
TRBD1	-	TRBV12-5	TRBJ2-3	TGTGCTAGTGGTTTGGGGACAGGGGCAGGGGCAGATACGCAGTATTTT	CASGLGTGAGADTQYF
-	-	TRBV5-1	TRBJ2-1	TGCGCCAGCAGCTTGGGGGACAGGGGGCGCACTAGCGGGAGGTCCTACAATGAGCAGTTCTTC	CASSLGDRGRTSGRSYNEQFF
TRBD1	-	TRBV7-9	TRBJ1-1	TGTGCCAGCAGCTTAGCGAGGACAGGTGAAGCTTTCTTT	CASSLARTGEAFF
-	-	TRBV11-1	TRBJ2-7	TGTGCCAGCAGCCGGGACACCTACGAGCAGTACTTC	CASSRDTYEQYF
-	-	TRBV7-9	TRBJ2-7	TGTGCCAGCAGCTTGGGTTCCTACGAGCAGTACTTC	CASSLGSYEQYF
-	-	TRBV7-6	TRBJ1-3	TGTGCCAGCAGCTTATGGACAGACTCTGGAAACACCATATATTTT	CASSLWTDSGNTIYF
TRBD1	-	TRBV10-3	TRBJ2-7	TGTGCCACCTTCGGGTGGGACAGGGGTTTGGGAGAGCAGTACTTC	CATFGWDRGLGEQYF
TRBD2	-	TRBV6-4	TRBJ2-3	TGTGCCAGCAGTAACACCGGGACTAGCAACACAGATACGCAGTATTTT	CASSNTGTSNTDTQYF
TRBD1	-	TRBV7-8	TRBJ1-2	TGTGCCAGCAGCTTAGCCGGGACAGGTTCGGTCGTCGGCTACACCTTC	CASSLAGTGSVVGYTF
TRBD1	few	TRBV19	TRBJ1-5	TGTGCCAGTAGTATGGACCCCGGGACAGGGGGGCAGCCCCAGCATTTT	CASSMDPGTGGQPQHF
TRBD1	once	TRBV19	TRBJ1-5	TGTGCCAGTAGTATAGACTGGACAGGGGGACAGCCCCAGCATTTT	CASSIDWTGGQPQHF
TRBD2	once	TRBV2	TRBJ2-5	TGTGCCAGCAGATCTAGCGGGGGGGCCAGTTGGGTGACCCAGTACTTC	CASRSSGGASWVTQYF
-	-	TRBV5-6	TRBJ2-1	TGTGCCAGCAGCTTGGAGTCAGGGGCCTTGGTCTACAATGAGCAGTTCTTC	CASSLESGALVYNEQFF
-	-	TRBV5-1	TRBJ2-2	TGCGCCAGTGTACAGGGTTATCGCACCGGGGAGCTGTTTTTT	CASVQGYRTGELFF
-	-	TRBV4-1	TRBJ2-1	TGCGCCAGCAGCCAAGATCTTAGTAATGAGCAGTTCTTC	CASSQDLSNEQFF
-	-	TRBV19	TRBJ2-7	TGTGCCAGTAGTTCCCGGGCTACCTCCTACGAGCAGTACTTC	CASSSRATSYEQYF
-	-	TRBV5-1	TRBJ2-1	TGCGCCAGCTTTGAGGACGGAGCCTACAATGAGCAGTTCTTC	CASFEDGAYNEQFF
-	-	TRBV20-1	TRBJ1-1	TGCAGTGCTATCCTCCCCACTGAAGCTTTCTTT	CSAILPTEAFF
TRBD2	-	TRBV2	TRBJ2-3	TGTGCCAGCAGTGAGGTAGCGGGGGGGCCCCAAGATACGCAGTATTTT	CASSEVAGGPQDTQYF
TRBD1	-	TRBV9	TRBJ2-2	TGTGCCAGCCGACAGGGTGGTGGCACCGGGGAGCTGTTTTTT	CASRQGGGTGELFF
-	-	TRBV11-2	TRBJ1-1	TGTGCCAGCAGCTTATGGGACCCGAAGTGGGACTACAGCACTGAAGCTTTCTTT	CASSLWDPKWDYSTEAFF
TRBD1	-	TRBV4-3	TRBJ1-2	TGCGCCAGCAGCCAAGATGGGGGGACAGGCCTTGGCTACACCTTC	CASSQDGGTGLGYTF
-	-	TRBV6-5	TRBJ2-3	TGTGCCAGCAGTTACTCTGGGGGACGAGGCGCAGATACGCAGTATTTT	CASSYSGGRGADTQYF
TRBD2	-	TRBV9	TRBJ2-5	TGTGCCAGCAGCGTGGGACTAGCGGGGGGGCAAGAGACCCAGTACTTC	CASSVGLAGGQETQYF
-	-	TRBV7-6	TRBJ2-1	TGTGCCAGCAGCGAGGGGACCTATGAGCAGTTCTTC	CASSEGTYEQFF
-	-	TRBV19	TRBJ1-5	TGTGCCAGTAGCTTGTTCACAGGGAGCAATCAGCCCCAGCATTTT	CASSLFTGSNQPQHF
-	-	TRBV20-1	TRBJ2-5	TGCAGTGCTAGAGAACCTGACGAGTACTTC	CSAREPDEYF
-	-	TRBV7-6	TRBJ2-1	TGTGCCAGCAGCTTATTGCCCGGGAGAAAGGAGCAGTTCTTC	CASSLLPGRKEQFF
-	-	TRBV10-1	TRBJ1-1	TGCGCCAGCAGTGGGGCGGCCACTGAAGCTTTCTTT	CASSGAATEAFF
-	-	TRBV19	TRBJ2-2	TGTGCCAGTAGTGTACACACCGGGGAGCTGTTTTTT	CASSVHTGELFF
-	-	TRBV10-2	TRBJ1-2	TGCGCCAGCAGTGAGATAACGTATGGCTACACCTTC	CASSEITYGYTF
TRBD2	-	TRBV4-2	TRBJ2-1	TGTGCCAGCAGCCATCTATCGGGACTAGCATACAATGAGCAGTTCTTC	CASSHLSGLAYNEQFF